The clone carrying this T cell receptor beta chain was recorded only once. The antigen remains unidentified. Trimming shortened V by 3 bases and J by 7 bases, and 10 bases separated the two germline ends. The CDR3 has 13 residues. Germline V CDR1 and CDR2: SGHDT, YYEEEE. The sample originates from a study of T cells in localized non-small cell lung cancer. General study findings and limits: For the top 100 tumor clones, a median roughly 56 also appeared in adjacent lung.

TCRdb's table, derived via immunoSEQ multiplex PCR, lists solely in-frame clones and lacks some. Among about 79,000 clones listed, around 89% were seen once. This TCR was sampled from a woman aged 40-75 years with stage I squamous cell lung carcinoma. The material was peripheral blood, obtained before any cancer treatment. The rearrangement links TRBV5-6 to TRBJ1-4; the D gene is possibly TRBD1 (5 bases). The CDR3 coding sequence is TGTGCCAGCAGCTCTCCCAGGGTTGAAAAACTGTTTTTT. Amino acids: CASSSPRVEKLFF.